Shown below are 15 T cell receptor beta chains from a single sample sequenced in a study of cytomegalovirus exposure and HLA in healthy donors. The PCR ran on 60 Vbeta and 13 Jbeta primers. Produced via immunoSEQ multiplex PCR; TCRdb's table is partial and in-frame only. This sample has some 45,000 clones, with about 47% found just once. The sequencing input was PBMCs. The receptors here all came from a human donor in good health.

V and J are TRBV27 and TRBJ2-5; D is ambiguous. This CDR3 is built from 17 residues. The ends were cut back, 2 bases at V and 5 bases at J, with 21 bases in the middle. Germline CDR1 MNHEY, CDR2 SMNVEV (reference sequence). CDR3 sequence (DNA): TGTGCCAGCAGTTTAAGGTGGGCCCACCTACCCCCCGAGACCCAGTACTTC. Translated: CASSLRWAHLPPETQYF.

This clone was detected once. The chain combines TRBV7-8 with TRBJ1-2; D gene ambiguous. V was trimmed by 1 base and J by 8 bases, leaving 11 bases between them. This CDR3 is 13 amino acids long. The germline CDR1 and CDR2 sequences are SGHVS and FQNEAQ. CDR3: CASSLVEGEGYTF. The CDR3 region has the DNA TGTGCCAGCAGCTTAGTAGAGGGAGAAGGCTACACCTTC.

The rearrangement joins TRBV19 to TRBJ2-2; D call uncertain. CDR1 and CDR2 (germline): LNHDA, SQIVND (reference sequence). The CDR3 contains 13 residues. Trimming stripped 4 bases from V and 4 bases from J, with 7 bases between. This CDR3 is CASSTLGTGELFF. The CDR3 DNA reads as TGTGCCAGTAGTACACTCGGCACCGGGGAGCTGTTTTTT.

The chain joins TRBV5-1 to TRBJ2-3; 8 nucleotides line up with TRBD2. The CDR3 is made up of 15 amino acids. The V gene end was trimmed by 4 bases and the J gene end by 3 bases; junction bases not matched to a gene: 7. Looked up from germline, CDR1 is SGHRS and CDR2 is YFSETQ. The CDR3 DNA reads as TGCGCCAGCAGCCTCGGGACTAGGACTACAGATACGCAGTATTTT. This codes for CASSLGTRTTDTQYF.

The chain uses TRBV30 and TRBJ1-1; 10 bases are shared with TRBD1. This CDR3 is 15 amino acids long. V shed 3 bases and J 2 bases; nucleotides not matched to a gene: 6. The germline V gene encodes CDR1 GTSNPN and CDR2 SVGIG (reference sequence). DNA for the CDR3: TGTGCCTGGAGAAGGACAGGGGGGAGAAACACTGAAGCTTTCTTT. It codes for CAWRRTGGRNTEAFF.

The V call is TRBV14, the J call TRBJ2-6; the D gene is possibly TRBD1 (6 bases). The germline V and J ends were trimmed by 4 bases and 4 bases, with 11 bases remaining between them. The CDR3 is 15 residues long. The germline V gene has CDR1 SGHDN and CDR2 FVKESK. CDR3 protein: CASSRQALGANVLTF. As DNA, the CDR3 is TGTGCCAGCAGCCGACAGGCACTCGGGGCCAACGTCCTGACTTTC.

The chain couples TRBV28 to TRBJ2-7; 9 bases match TRBD2. With 6 bases clipped from V and 2 bases from J, the junction kept 5 bases outside the gene matches. This CDR3 is built from 14 residues. The germline gives CDR1 MDHEN, CDR2 SYDVKM. The CDR3 sequence: CASSLAGPPYEQYF. In DNA form, the CDR3 reads TGTGCCAGCAGCCTAGCGGGACCCCCCTACGAGCAGTACTTC.

This clone was found a few times. The chain couples TRBV4-2 to TRBJ2-5, with a possible D match to TRBD2 (7 bases). This CDR3 is 17 amino acids long. V lost 4 bases and J lost 5, with 23 bases in between. The V gene's germline CDR1 is LGHNA and CDR2 YNFKEQ. CDR3 nucleotide sequence: TGTGCCAGCAGCCGCCTAACTGGGGGCGGGCGGGGGGAGACCCAGTACTTC. Translated, it gives CASSRLTGGGRGETQYF.

The J gene is TRBJ1-5, the V gene TRBV6-5, with 10 bases fitting TRBD1. The length of the CDR3 is 15 residues. V trimming: 6 bases; J trimming: 6 bases; junction bases outside the gene matches: 8. Germline V gene sequence: CDR1 MNHEY, CDR2 SVGAGI. The CDR3 loop reads CASRYGDRGIQPQHF. In nucleotides, the CDR3 is TGTGCCAGCAGGTACGGGGACAGGGGAATTCAGCCCCAGCATTTT.

The rearrangement joins TRBV9 to TRBJ2-3; TRBD2 aligns across 9 bases. Germline CDR1 and CDR2: SGDLS and YYNGEE. The CDR3 is made up of 16 amino acids. With 4 bases clipped from V and 1 base from J, the junction kept 7 bases outside the gene matches. The chain's CDR3 is CASSIRGGGGTDTQYF. Here the CDR3 DNA reads TGTGCCAGCAGCATCAGGGGCGGGGGGGGCACAGATACGCAGTATTTT.

This rearrangement joins TRBV4-1 to TRBJ1-4; D is ambiguous. Per the germline V gene, CDR1 is MGHRA and CDR2 is YSYEKL. V lost 4 bases to trimming and J lost 4 bases, with 19 bases between them. This CDR3 has 17 residues. The CDR3, as DNA: TGCGCCAGCAGCCCTCATGAACTTACCCGGGGTAATGAAAAACTGTTTTTT. It specifies CASSPHELTRGNEKLFF.

This clone appeared a few times. The genes are TRBV7-2 and TRBJ1-3; TRBD1 aligns across 8 bases. V lost 2 bases, J lost 2 bases, and 8 bases stayed unmatched. The CDR3 sequence is 17 residues long. Germline CDR1 SGHTA, CDR2 FQGNSA. CDR3 bases: TGTGCCAGCAGCTTAAGGTGGACAGGGAAGACTGGAAACACCATATATTTT. Protein product: CASSLRWTGKTGNTIYF. Drawing the rest from reference TRBV7-2 and TRBJ1-3, the complete variable domain is GAGVSQSPSNKVTEKGKDVELRCDPISGHTALYWYRQSLGQGLEFLIYFQGNSAPDKSGLPSDRFSAERTGGSVSTLTIQRTQQEDSAVYLCASSLRWTGKTGNTIYFGEGSWLTVV.

As concerns this clone: The junction departs from the called germline gene at one end, perhaps through a read error. The V and J genes are TRBV28 and TRBJ1-2, with D possibly being TRBD1 (5 bases). The germline gives CDR1 MDHEN, CDR2 SYDVKM. The length of the CDR3 is 12 residues. The DNA of the CDR3 is TGTGCCAGCAGTTTAGGGGACTACGGCTACACCTTC. Translated: CASSLGDYGYTF.

The chain uses TRBV6-6 and TRBJ1-2, with D unclear. The CDR3 has 13 amino acids. V shed 7 bases and J shed 7 bases, with 16 bases lying between them. CDR1 MNHNY and CDR2 SVGAGI come from the germline V gene (reference sequence). The CDR3 is CASTYGIGSGYTF. The CDR3 bases are TGTGCCAGCACCTACGGGATTGGGAGTGGCTACACCTTC.

This CDR3 is CASTLQGAPEKLFF. The CDR3 DNA reads TGTGCCAGTACACTGCAGGGGGCTCCTGAAAAACTGTTTTTT. V and J are TRBV19 and TRBJ1-4; TRBD1 matches 8 bases. V trimming: 7 bases; J trimming: 7 bases; junction bases outside the gene matches: 8. Germline-derived CDR1 and CDR2 are LNHDA and SQIVND (reference sequence). The CDR3 spans 14 residues.